This T cell receptor (beta chain) was recorded in a study of shared clonotypes between healthy human individuals. Findings and limits, study-wide: The study found 4.5% to 6% of naive CD4 clonotypes shared across several donors. A generally larger estimated richness was seen in naive subsets than in memory subsets.

With respect to this clone: Its antigen is unidentified.

Repertoires were generated with immunoSEQ multiplex PCR, while TCRdb's copy carries only in-frame clones and drops some. Of 2 million or so clones detected, roughly 95% appear once; the ten largest clones hold approximately 1.2%. CDR1 and CDR2 (germline): SGHNT, YENEEA. The junction had 10 bases not matched to a gene; V was cut back by 3 bases and J by 3 bases. The CDR3 runs 18 residues. CD45RO-negative cells were positively selected for CCR7, leaving out terminally differentiated effector memory CD45RA+ cells. Donors, healthy HIV-negative adults, lacked recent acute infections or vaccinations. The chain carries TRBV11-3 and TRBJ2-3; the match to TRBD1 covers 12 bases. This clonotype originated in a man aged 18 to 35 in good health. Material for sequencing was naive CD8+ T cells sorted from blood. CDR3 bases: TGTGCCAGCAGCTTTACTTGGGGGGACAGGGGGCAGACAGATACGCAGTATTTT. This translates into CASSFTWGDRGQTDTQYF.